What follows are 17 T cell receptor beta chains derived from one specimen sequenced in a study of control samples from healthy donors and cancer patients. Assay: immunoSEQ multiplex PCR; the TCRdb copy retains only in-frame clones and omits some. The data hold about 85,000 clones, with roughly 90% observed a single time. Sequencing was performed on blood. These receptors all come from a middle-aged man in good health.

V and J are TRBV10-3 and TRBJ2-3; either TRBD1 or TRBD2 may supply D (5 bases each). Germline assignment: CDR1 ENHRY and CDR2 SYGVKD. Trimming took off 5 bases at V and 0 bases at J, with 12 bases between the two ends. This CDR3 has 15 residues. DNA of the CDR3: TGTGCCATCAGTAGAGGGGCTACCAGCACAGATACGCAGTATTTT. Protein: CAISRGATSTDTQYF.

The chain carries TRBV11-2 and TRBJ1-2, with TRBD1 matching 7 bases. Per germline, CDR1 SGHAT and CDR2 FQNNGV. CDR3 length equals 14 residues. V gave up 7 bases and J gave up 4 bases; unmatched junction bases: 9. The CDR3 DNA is TGTGCCAGCACCGATACAGGGGAGGGCTATGGCTACACCTTC. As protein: CASTDTGEGYGYTF.

This chain's CDR3 is CAIGTAQETQYF. DNA for the CDR3: TGTGCCATCGGGACAGCACAAGAGACCCAGTACTTC. The chain recombines TRBV10-3 with TRBJ2-5, with 7 bases lining up with TRBD1. The CDR3 spans 12 residues. The germline gives CDR1 ENHRY, CDR2 SYGVKD. V lost 8 bases and J lost 2; bases outside the gene matches: 2.

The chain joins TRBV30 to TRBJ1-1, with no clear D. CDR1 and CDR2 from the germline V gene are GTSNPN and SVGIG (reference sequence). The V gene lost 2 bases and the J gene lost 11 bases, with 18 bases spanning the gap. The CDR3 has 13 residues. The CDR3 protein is CAWSTTSSGGAFF. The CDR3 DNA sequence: TGTGCCTGGAGTACCACCTCCTCAGGTGGCGCTTTCTTT.

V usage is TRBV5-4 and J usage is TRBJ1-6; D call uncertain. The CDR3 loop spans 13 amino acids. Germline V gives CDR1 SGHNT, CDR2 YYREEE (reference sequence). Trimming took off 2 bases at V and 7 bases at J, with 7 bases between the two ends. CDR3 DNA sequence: TGTGCCAGCAGCTTCGAGGGAAATTCACCCCTCCACTTT. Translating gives CASSFEGNSPLHF.

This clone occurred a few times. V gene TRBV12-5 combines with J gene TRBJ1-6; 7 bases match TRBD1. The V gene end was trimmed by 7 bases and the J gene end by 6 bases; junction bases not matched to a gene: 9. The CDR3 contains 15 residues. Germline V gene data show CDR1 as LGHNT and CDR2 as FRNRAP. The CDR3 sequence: CASARWDSLNSPLHF. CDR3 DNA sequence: TGTGCTAGTGCTAGGTGGGACAGTCTTAATTCACCCCTCCACTTT.

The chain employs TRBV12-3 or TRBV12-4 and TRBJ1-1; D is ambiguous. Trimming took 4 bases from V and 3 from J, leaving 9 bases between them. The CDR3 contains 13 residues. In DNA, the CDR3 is TGTGCCAGCAGTTCTGCCGGGGACACTGAAGCTTTCTTT. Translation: CASSSAGDTEAFF.

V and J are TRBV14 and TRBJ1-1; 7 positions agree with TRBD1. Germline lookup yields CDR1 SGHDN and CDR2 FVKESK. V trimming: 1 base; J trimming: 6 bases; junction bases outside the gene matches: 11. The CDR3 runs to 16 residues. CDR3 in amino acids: CASSQVAGTVLAEAFF. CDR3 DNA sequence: TGTGCCAGCAGCCAAGTGGCCGGGACAGTATTGGCTGAAGCTTTCTTT.

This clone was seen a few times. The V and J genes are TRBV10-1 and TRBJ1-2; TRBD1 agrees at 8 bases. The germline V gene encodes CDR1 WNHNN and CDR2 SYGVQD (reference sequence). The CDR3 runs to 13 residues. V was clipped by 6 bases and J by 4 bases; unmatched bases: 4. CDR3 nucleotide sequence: TGCGCCAGCAGCCGACAGGGGAGCTATGGCTACACCTTC. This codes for CASSRQGSYGYTF.

The CDR3 loop reads CSVEVLFATNEKLFF. The CDR3 DNA reads TGCAGCGTTGAAGTCCTTTTTGCAACTAATGAAAAACTGTTTTTT. The V call is TRBV29-1, the J call TRBJ1-4; D ambiguous. Germline V gives CDR1 SQVTM, CDR2 ANQGSEA. CDR3 length: 15 amino acids. V dropped 1 base and J dropped 0 bases, with 9 bases sitting between them.

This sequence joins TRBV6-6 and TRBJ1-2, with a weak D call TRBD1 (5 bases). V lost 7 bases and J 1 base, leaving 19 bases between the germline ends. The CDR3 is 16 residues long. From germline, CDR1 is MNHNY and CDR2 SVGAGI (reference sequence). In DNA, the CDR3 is TGTGCCAGCACCCGAGACCCCAGGGAGAGTAACTATGGCTACACCTTC. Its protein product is CASTRDPRESNYGYTF.

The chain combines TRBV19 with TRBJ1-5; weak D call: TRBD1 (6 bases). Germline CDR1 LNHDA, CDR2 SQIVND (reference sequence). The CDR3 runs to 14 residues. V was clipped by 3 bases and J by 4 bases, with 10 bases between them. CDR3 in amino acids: CASSMGQSNQPQHF. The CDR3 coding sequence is TGTGCCAGTAGTATGGGACAAAGTAATCAGCCCCAGCATTTT.

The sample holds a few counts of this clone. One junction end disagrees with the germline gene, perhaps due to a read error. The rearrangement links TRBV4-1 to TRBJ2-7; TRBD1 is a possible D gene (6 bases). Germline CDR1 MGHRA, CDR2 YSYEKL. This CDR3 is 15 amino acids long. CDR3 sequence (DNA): TGCGCCAGCAGGCAAGGAGTAGGAGACAGGAACGAGCAGTACTTC. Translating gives CASRQGVGDRNEQYF.

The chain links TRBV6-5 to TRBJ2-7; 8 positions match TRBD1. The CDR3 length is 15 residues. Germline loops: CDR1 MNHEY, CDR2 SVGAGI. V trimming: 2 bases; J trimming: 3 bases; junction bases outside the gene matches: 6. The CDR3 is CASSYKDRGGYEQYF. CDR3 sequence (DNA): TGTGCCAGCAGTTACAAAGACAGGGGCGGCTACGAGCAGTACTTC.

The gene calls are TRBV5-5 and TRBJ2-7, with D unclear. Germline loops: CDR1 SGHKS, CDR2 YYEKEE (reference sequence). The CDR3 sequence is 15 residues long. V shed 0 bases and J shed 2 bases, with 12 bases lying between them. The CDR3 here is CASSLDAGQAYEQYF. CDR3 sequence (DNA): TGTGCCAGCAGCTTGGATGCCGGTCAGGCCTACGAGCAGTACTTC.

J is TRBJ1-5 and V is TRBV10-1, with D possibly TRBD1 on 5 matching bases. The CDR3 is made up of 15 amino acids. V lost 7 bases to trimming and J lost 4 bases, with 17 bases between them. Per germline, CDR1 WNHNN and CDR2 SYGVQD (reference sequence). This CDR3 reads CASTPRGDGNQPQHF. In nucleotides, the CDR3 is TGCGCCAGCACCCCCCGGGGGGACGGTAATCAGCCCCAGCATTTT.

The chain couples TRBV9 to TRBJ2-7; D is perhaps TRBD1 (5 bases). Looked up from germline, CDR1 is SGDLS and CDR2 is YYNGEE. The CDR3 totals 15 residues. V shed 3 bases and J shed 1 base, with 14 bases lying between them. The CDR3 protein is CASSGPGFESYEQYF. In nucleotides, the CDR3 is TGTGCCAGCAGCGGACCAGGGTTTGAATCCTACGAGCAGTACTTC.